The 26 T cell receptor beta chains below come from one sample, sequenced in a study of T cell repertoires in cytomegalovirus infection. TCRdb itself ran the reads through MiXCR, one entry per CDR3 protein. The data contain around 350,000 distinct CDR3 sequences, 15% to 20% of them singletons. The sample consisted of PBMCs. The source of these receptors is a human donor in good health (CMV status not recorded). Some clones in this sample may be carry-over from other donors' samples.

This clonotype came up many times. The J gene is TRBJ1-2, the V gene TRBV7-2, with 7 bases lining up with TRBD1. The junction had 4 bases not matched to a gene; V was cut back by 4 bases and J by 5 bases. Germline V CDR1 and CDR2: SGHTA, FQGNSA. The CDR3 is made up of 13 amino acids. CDR3 bases: TGTGCCAGCAGCTCGGACAGGCGGTATGGCTACACCTTC. This sequence encodes CASSSDRRYGYTF.

The chain is built from TRBV2 and TRBJ2-1, with D hard to call. This CDR3 has 14 residues. CDR1 and CDR2 (germline): SNHLY, FYNNEI. Trimming left V 4 bases short and J 0 bases short, with 7 bases between. For the CDR3, the DNA is TGTGCCAGCAGTGCTCTAAGCTCCTACAATGAGCAGTTCTTC. It yields the protein CASSALSSYNEQFF.

This clonotype was seen a few times. The chain joins TRBV2 to TRBJ2-5; 9 bases match TRBD1. Germline V lookup: CDR1 SNHLY, CDR2 FYNNEI. With 6 bases clipped from V and 1 base from J, the junction kept 6 bases outside the gene matches. The CDR3 length is 15 residues. This CDR3 reads CASSQDRGSQETQYF. Written as DNA, the CDR3 is TGTGCCAGCAGCCAGGACAGGGGTTCCCAAGAGACCCAGTACTTC.

The chain joins TRBV20-1 to TRBJ2-3; tentatively, D is TRBD2 (5 bases). Looked up from germline, CDR1 is DFQATT and CDR2 is SNEGSKA (reference sequence). V was cut by 3 bases and J by 2 bases, with 12 bases left in between. The CDR3 extends over 14 amino acids. The CDR3 is CSARDSPNTDTQYF. As DNA, the CDR3 is TGCAGTGCTAGGGACTCCCCGAACACAGATACGCAGTATTTT.

The genes are TRBV15 and TRBJ1-5; no clear D gene. The V and J ends lost 0 bases and 2 bases respectively, with 14 bases between them. From germline, CDR1 is LNHNV and CDR2 YYDKDF (reference sequence). The CDR3 loop spans 17 amino acids. The CDR3 loop reads CATSRDRGPQGNQPQHF. The CDR3 region has the DNA TGTGCCACCAGCAGAGATCGGGGTCCGCAGGGCAATCAGCCCCAGCATTTT.

This clonotype has a handful of counts. V usage is TRBV7-2 and J usage is TRBJ2-3, with 8 positions matching TRBD2. Germline assignment: CDR1 SGHTA and CDR2 FQGNSA. The V and J ends lost 1 base and 11 bases, in that order; junction bases with no gene match: 5. CDR3 size: 13 residues. For the CDR3, the DNA is TGTGCCAGCAGCTTAGAAAGCGGGGGCGGGCAGTATTTT. Translation gives CASSLESGGGQYF.

The table lists this clonotype with many counts. This chain uses TRBV7-8 with TRBJ2-1; D call uncertain. The V end was cut by 3 bases, the J end by 5 bases, with 11 bases between. Germline CDR1 is SGHVS and CDR2 is FQNEAQ. The CDR3 loop spans 14 amino acids. The CDR3 DNA is TGTGCCAGCAGCTTGACCCCAAGGGACAATGAGCAGTTCTTC. Protein: CASSLTPRDNEQFF.

V usage is TRBV19 and J usage is TRBJ1-2, with 8 bases that match TRBD1. The V gene end was trimmed by 6 bases and the J gene end by 4 bases; junction bases not matched to a gene: 7. The germline V gene encodes CDR1 LNHDA and CDR2 SQIVND (reference sequence). The CDR3 is 14 residues long. The CDR3 region has the DNA TGTGCCAGTAGCCGGACAGGGTCGGGCTATGGCTACACCTTC. Translation gives CASSRTGSGYGYTF.

In its sample, this clonotype was seen many times. The rearrangement joins TRBV12-3 or TRBV12-4 to TRBJ2-2, with D hard to call. The CDR3 sequence is 13 residues long. Trimming took off 5 bases at V and 3 bases at J, with 7 bases between the two ends. The CDR3, as DNA: TGTGCCAGCAGTCCCGATTACACCGGGGAGCTGTTTTTT. The encoded protein is CASSPDYTGELFF.

This clonotype was observed at least ten times. The chain employs TRBV7-2 and TRBJ2-3, with D possibly matching TRBD2 (6 bases). The CDR3 length is 13 residues. The ends were cut back, 2 bases at V and 6 bases at J, with 9 bases in the middle. Germline CDR1 SGHTA, CDR2 FQGNSA. The CDR3 region is CASSLSGGDTQYF. The CDR3 bases are TGTGCCAGCAGCTTAAGTGGGGGGGATACGCAGTATTTT.

V is TRBV10-3 and J is TRBJ2-2; D tentatively reads TRBD1 or TRBD2 (5 bases each). V was shortened by 10 bases and J by 6 bases, with 9 bases between the two germline ends. The CDR3 is 11 residues long. Germline V lookup: CDR1 ENHRY, CDR2 SYGVKD. CDR3 in DNA: TGTGCCACCGGGGCGGCCGGGGAGCTGTTTTTT. It codes for CATGAAGELFF.

This clonotype has at least ten counts. The rearrangement uses TRBV12-3 or TRBV12-4 and TRBJ2-7; perhaps D is TRBD1 or TRBD2 (5 bases each). V lost 6 bases and J 3 bases, leaving 15 bases between the germline ends. CDR3 length: 14 residues. The CDR3 nucleotides are TGTGCCAGCAGCCCCCCGGGACGGAGCTACGAGCAGTACTTC. Its protein is CASSPPGRSYEQYF.

This clonotype was counted between two and nine times. The V call is TRBV5-6, the J call TRBJ2-1; D may match TRBD1 or TRBD2 (5 bases each). CDR3 length: 14 amino acids. The germline V and J ends were trimmed by 3 bases and 6 bases, with 13 bases remaining between them. The germline gives CDR1 SGHDT, CDR2 YYEEEE. DNA of the CDR3: TGTGCCAGCAGCTCGATACCGGGACGCAATGAGCAGTTCTTC. Protein product: CASSSIPGRNEQFF.

This clonotype was picked up a small number of times. The chain combines TRBV7-2 with TRBJ2-7; 8 bases are a match to TRBD1. Germline V lookup: CDR1 SGHTA, CDR2 FQGNSA. This CDR3 spans 16 amino acids. J lost 0 bases, V lost 1 base, and 5 bases had no gene match. The CDR3 DNA sequence: TGTGCCAGCAGCTTAGATCTACAGGGGGGCTCCTACGAGCAGTACTTC. It encodes CASSLDLQGGSYEQYF. The full variable domain, rest sourced from reference TRBV7-2 and TRBJ2-7, is GAGVSQSPSNKVTEKGKDVELRCDPISGHTALYWYRQSLGQGLEFLIYFQGNSAPDKSGLPSDRFSAERTGGSVSTLTIQRTQQEDSAVYLCASSLDLQGGSYEQYFGPGTRLTVT.

As for this clonotype: A much more abundant neighbour one base away suggests this may be a read error. CDR3 sequence: CASAAQAAYNGQFF. The DNA for the CDR3 is TGTGCCAGCGCAGCCCAAGCGGCCTACAATGGGCAGTTCTTC. V is TRBV7-2 and J is TRBJ2-1; possible D gene TRBD2, 5 bases. Germline loops: CDR1 SGHTA, CDR2 FQGNSA. The CDR3 sequence is 14 residues long.

This clonotype was detected a few times. This chain links TRBV18 with TRBJ2-7; 7 nucleotides align to TRBD2. V lost 4 bases to trimming and J lost 1 base; unmatched junction nucleotides: 4. CDR1 and CDR2 (germline): KGHSH, LQKENI. The CDR3 has 14 amino acids. CDR3 nucleotides: TGTGCCAGCTCACAGGAGCGGGATTCCTACGAGCAGTACTTC. Protein sequence: CASSQERDSYEQYF. Full variable domain (remainder filled in from reference TRBV18 and TRBJ2-7): NAGVMQNPRHLVRRRGQEARLRCSPMKGHSHVYWYRQLPEEGLKFMVYLQKENIIDESGMPKERFSAEFPKEGPSILRIQQVVRGDSAAYFCASSQERDSYEQYFGPGTRLTVT.

This clonotype was detected a few times. The chain joins TRBV11-3 to TRBJ2-5; the D gene could be TRBD1 or TRBD2 (6 bases each). Per the germline V gene, CDR1 is SGHNT and CDR2 is YENEEA. Trimming cost V 5 bases and J 7 bases, with 14 bases left between them. The CDR3 length is 13 residues. The CDR3 sequence is CASSPRLGGTQYF. CDR3 nucleotide sequence: TGTGCCAGCAGCCCCCGACTAGGGGGGACCCAGTACTTC. Drawing the rest from reference TRBV11-3 and TRBJ2-5, the complete variable domain is EAGVVQSPRYKIIEKKQPVAFWCNPISGHNTLYWYLQNLGQGPELLIRYENEEAVDDSQLPKDRFSAERLKGVDSTLKIQPAELGDSAVYLCASSPRLGGTQYFGPGTRLLVL.

This chain connects TRBV6-1 to TRBJ2-5; 12 nucleotides align to TRBD1. The junction had 9 bases not matched to a gene; V was cut back by 6 bases and J by 4 bases. The germline CDR1 and CDR2 sequences are MNHNS and SASEGT. This CDR3 is built from 16 residues. CDR3 bases: TGTGCCAGCAGGGGACAGGGGGCAAGCGGGAGAGAGACCCAGTACTTC. This translates into CASRGQGASGRETQYF.

This clonotype was seen a few times. The CDR3 protein is CASSRPGGELFF. In DNA form, the CDR3 reads TGTGCCAGCAGCCGACCGGGAGGGGAGCTGTTTTTT. The chain uses TRBV7-2 and TRBJ2-2; D is perhaps TRBD2 (5 bases). From germline, CDR1 is SGHTA and CDR2 FQGNSA. Trimming took off 5 bases at V and 8 bases at J, with 9 bases between the two ends. The CDR3 is 12 residues long.

In its sample, this clonotype was seen many times. The J gene is TRBJ1-1, the V gene TRBV7-8; D uncertain. Trimming shortened V by 5 bases and J by 4 bases, and 14 bases separated the two germline ends. Looked up from germline, CDR1 is SGHVS and CDR2 is FQNEAQ. The CDR3 consists of 14 residues. CDR3 nucleotide sequence: TGTGCCAGCAGCCCACTGAACGGAGGCACTGAAGCTTTCTTT. It encodes CASSPLNGGTEAFF.

This clonotype was seen ten or more times. J is TRBJ2-5 and V is TRBV7-2, with TRBD2 as a possible D gene (5 bases). Germline V lookup: CDR1 SGHTA, CDR2 FQGNSA. The CDR3 length is 14 residues. V was pared by 4 bases and J by 4 bases, with 13 bases between. The CDR3 region is CASSSRPSGETQYF. The DNA of the CDR3 is TGTGCCAGCAGCTCGAGGCCGAGCGGAGAGACCCAGTACTTC.

Concerning this clonotype: Its ends do not fully match the called genes, so a read error is possible. The chain combines TRBV7-9 with TRBJ2-3; no firm D call. CDR1 is SEHNR, CDR2 FQNEAQ, per germline (reference sequence). CDR3 length equals 12 residues. The CDR3 nucleotides are TGTGCCAGCAGCTTAACTCGAGATACGCCGTATTTT. Encoded protein: CASSLTRDTPYF.

In this sample, this clonotype turned up many times. The chain links TRBV7-2 to TRBJ2-1, with TRBD2 identical over 15 bases. The ends lost 5 bases at V and 6 bases at J; junction bases unmatched: 5. CDR1 and CDR2 (germline): SGHTA, FQGNSA. CDR3 size: 16 residues. CDR3 sequence: CASSRGLAGGSNEQFF. The CDR3 nucleotides are TGTGCCAGCAGCCGGGGACTAGCGGGAGGCTCCAATGAGCAGTTCTTC.

The sample holds a few counts of this clonotype. The chain employs TRBV28 and TRBJ2-3; 13 bases map to TRBD2. CDR3 length equals 17 residues. Germline V gene data show CDR1 as MDHEN and CDR2 as SYDVKM. The junction had 10 bases not matched to a gene; V was cut back by 5 bases and J by 5 bases. This CDR3 is CASSILGLAGRGDTQYF. The CDR3 region has the DNA TGTGCCAGCAGTATCCTGGGACTAGCGGGGAGGGGAGATACGCAGTATTTT.

The V call is TRBV5-1, the J call TRBJ2-7, with TRBD2 matching 11 bases. Germline V lookup: CDR1 SGHRS, CDR2 YFSETQ. Trimming took 0 bases from V and 4 from J; bases not matched to a gene: 3. The CDR3 length is 15 residues. In DNA, the CDR3 is TGCGCCAGCAGCTTGGTGACTAGCGGGAATTACGAGCAGTACTTC. Amino acid sequence: CASSLVTSGNYEQYF.

This clonotype showed up just a few times. The V and J genes are TRBV6-2 or TRBV6-3 and TRBJ2-7; D unresolved. Germline CDR1 and CDR2: MNHEY and SVGEGT. Trimming removed 6 bases at V and 2 bases at J, with 20 bases between. There are 16 residues in the CDR3. CDR3 coding DNA: TGTGCCAGCAGCCCCCCTATCTTGTTGGGGACCTACGAGCAGTACTTC. Amino acids: CASSPPILLGTYEQYF.